This TCR beta chain was documented in a study of blood T cells in healthy people across ages. This clonotype occurred a few times. Antigen: not known. Study outcomes and limitations: Greater diversity and more naive CD4+ cells were seen in long-lived donors than in aged donors.

A J-beta primer mix and a sample-barcoded 5' primer were used in a second PCR of about 6 to 12 cycles. A template-switch adaptor with 12 random nucleotides tagged each cDNA molecule. Each CDR3 protein gets one entry after TCRdb re-called the 5' RACE reads with MiXCR. The sample includes 1.4 million or so distinct CDR3 sequences, 35% to 45% of them seen just once. Every donor contributed roughly 10 milliliters of peripheral blood by blood draw. The V end lost 10 bases, the J end lost 0 bases, and 19 bases lay between the germline ends. Looked up from germline, CDR1 is MDHEN and CDR2 is SYDVKM. The CDR3 is made up of 16 amino acids.

The specimen sequenced was blood. This chain joins TRBV28 and TRBJ1-5, with a weak D call TRBD1 (5 bases). This TCR came from a woman aged 18-29 years in good health. The CDR3 DNA follows: TGTGCCACCCTAAATAGGGGAAGGTATAGCAATCAGCCCCAGCATTTT. This translates into CATLNRGRYSNQPQHF.